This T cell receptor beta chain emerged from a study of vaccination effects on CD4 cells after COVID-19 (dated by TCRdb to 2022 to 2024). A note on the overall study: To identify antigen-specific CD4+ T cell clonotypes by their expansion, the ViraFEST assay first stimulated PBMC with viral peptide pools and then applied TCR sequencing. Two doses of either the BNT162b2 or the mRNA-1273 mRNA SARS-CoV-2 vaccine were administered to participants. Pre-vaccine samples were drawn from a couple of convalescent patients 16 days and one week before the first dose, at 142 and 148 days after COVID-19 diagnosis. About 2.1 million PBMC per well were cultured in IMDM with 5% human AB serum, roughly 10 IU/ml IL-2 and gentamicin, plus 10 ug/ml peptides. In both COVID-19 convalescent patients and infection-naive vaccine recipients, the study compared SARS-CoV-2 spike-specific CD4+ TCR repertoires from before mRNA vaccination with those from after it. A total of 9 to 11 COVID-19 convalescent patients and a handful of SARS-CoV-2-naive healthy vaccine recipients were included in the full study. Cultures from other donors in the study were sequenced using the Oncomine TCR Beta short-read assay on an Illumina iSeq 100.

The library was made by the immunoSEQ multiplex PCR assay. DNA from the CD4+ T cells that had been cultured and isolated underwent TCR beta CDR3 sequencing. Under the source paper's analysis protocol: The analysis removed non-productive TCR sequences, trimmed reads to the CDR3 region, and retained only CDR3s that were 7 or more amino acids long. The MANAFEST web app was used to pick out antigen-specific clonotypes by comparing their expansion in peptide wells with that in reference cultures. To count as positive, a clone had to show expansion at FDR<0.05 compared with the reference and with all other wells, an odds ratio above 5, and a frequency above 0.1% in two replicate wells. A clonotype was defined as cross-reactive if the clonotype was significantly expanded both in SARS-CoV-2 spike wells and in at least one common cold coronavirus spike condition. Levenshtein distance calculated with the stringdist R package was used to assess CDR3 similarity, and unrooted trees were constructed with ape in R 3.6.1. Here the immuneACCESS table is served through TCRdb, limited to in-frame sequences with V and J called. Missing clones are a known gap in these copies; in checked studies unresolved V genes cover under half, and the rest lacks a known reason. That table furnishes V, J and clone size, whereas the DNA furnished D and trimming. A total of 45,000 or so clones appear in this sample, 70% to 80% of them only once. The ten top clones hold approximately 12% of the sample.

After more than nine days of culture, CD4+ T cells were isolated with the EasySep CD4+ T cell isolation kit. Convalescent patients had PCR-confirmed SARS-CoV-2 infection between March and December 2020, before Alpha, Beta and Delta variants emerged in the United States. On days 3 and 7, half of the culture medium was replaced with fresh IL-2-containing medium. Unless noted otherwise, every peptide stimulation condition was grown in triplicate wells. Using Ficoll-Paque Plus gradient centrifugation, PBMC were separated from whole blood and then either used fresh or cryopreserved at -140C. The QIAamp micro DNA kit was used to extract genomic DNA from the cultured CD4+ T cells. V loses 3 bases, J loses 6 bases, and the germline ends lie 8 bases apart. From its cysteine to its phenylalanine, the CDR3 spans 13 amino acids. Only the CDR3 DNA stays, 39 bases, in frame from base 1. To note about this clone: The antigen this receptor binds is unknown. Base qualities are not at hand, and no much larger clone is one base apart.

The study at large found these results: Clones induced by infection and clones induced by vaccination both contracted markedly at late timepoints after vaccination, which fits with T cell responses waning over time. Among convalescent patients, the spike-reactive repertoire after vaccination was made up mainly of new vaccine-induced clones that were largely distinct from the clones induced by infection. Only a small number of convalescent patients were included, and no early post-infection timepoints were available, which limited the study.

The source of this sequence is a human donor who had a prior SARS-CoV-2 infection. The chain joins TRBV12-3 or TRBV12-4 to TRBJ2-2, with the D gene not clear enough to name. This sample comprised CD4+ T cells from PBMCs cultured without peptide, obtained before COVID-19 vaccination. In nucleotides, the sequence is TGTGCCAGCAGTTTCCCCCAGCCCGGGGAGCTGTTTTTT. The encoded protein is CASSFPQPGELFF.